The 14 T cell receptor beta chains reported below all come from one sample, sequenced in a study of blood T cell repertoires in COVID-19. Profiling relied on immunoSEQ multiplex PCR, and the TCRdb table lists in-frame clones only, not all of them. The sample has around 100,000 clones; around 84% are singletons. What was sequenced was peripheral blood. All receptors come from a woman aged 40 to 50 with acute or convalescent COVID-19.

The rearrangement joins TRBV3-1 (or the pseudogene TRBV3-2) to TRBJ2-3; 9 bases are a match to TRBD1. CDR1 is LGHDT and CDR2 is YNNKEL in the germline V gene (reference sequence). Trimming at V came to 3 bases and at J to 4 bases, leaving 11 bases not matched to a gene. The CDR3 runs to 17 residues. As DNA, the CDR3 is TGTGCCAGCAGCCATACAATAGGACAGGGGAATGCAGATACGCAGTATTTT. It is translated as CASSHTIGQGNADTQYF.

The chain joins TRBV6-2 or TRBV6-3 to TRBJ2-3; D perhaps matches TRBD2 (5 bases). CDR1 MNHEY and CDR2 SVGEGT come from the germline V gene. This CDR3 contains 14 residues. Trimming left V 1 base short and J 8 bases short, with 13 bases between. The CDR3 sequence: CASSYFSGAATQYF. For the CDR3, the DNA is TGTGCCAGCAGTTACTTCAGCGGAGCGGCTACGCAGTATTTT.

The rearrangement uses TRBV19 and TRBJ2-1, with 9 bases matching TRBD2. The CDR3 length is 14 residues. The ends lost 6 bases at V and 7 bases at J; junction bases unmatched: 7. Germline loops: CDR1 LNHDA, CDR2 SQIVND (reference sequence). Here the CDR3 reads CASRRTSEGNEQFF. CDR3 coding DNA: TGTGCCAGTAGGCGGACTAGCGAGGGGAATGAGCAGTTCTTC.

The J gene is TRBJ1-2, the V gene TRBV6-2 or TRBV6-3; 8 bases fit TRBD1. Losses at the gene ends were 5 bases for V and 1 base for J; bases not matched to a gene: 9. Germline lookup yields CDR1 MNHEY and CDR2 SVGEGT. The CDR3 has 16 amino acids. As DNA, the CDR3 is TGTGCCAGCAGTACCCCGGACAGGGCCCGTAACTATGGCTACACCTTC. Translation: CASSTPDRARNYGYTF.

V usage is TRBV18 and J usage is TRBJ1-6, with D tentatively TRBD1 (6 bases). The CDR3 consists of 12 residues. Trimming took 9 bases from V and 8 from J, leaving 11 bases between them. CDR1 KGHSH and CDR2 LQKENI come from the germline V gene. CDR3 amino acids: CASRRTDSPLHF. The DNA for the CDR3 is TGTGCCAGTCGAAGGACAGATTCACCCCTCCACTTT.

The chain is built from TRBV30 and TRBJ1-2, with TRBD1 matching 10 bases. The CDR3 length is 17 residues. V lost 1 base and J lost 0; bases outside the gene matches: 8. The germline V gene has CDR1 GTSNPN and CDR2 SVGIG (reference sequence). The CDR3 nucleotides read TGTGCCTGGAGTGGACAGGGGGCCCGACCTACTAACTATGGCTACACCTTC. This translates into CAWSGQGARPTNYGYTF.

V usage is TRBV6-2 or TRBV6-3 and J usage is TRBJ2-7, with TRBD1 matching 8 bases. From germline, CDR1 is MNHEY and CDR2 SVGEGT. V lost 2 bases and J lost 7; bases outside the gene matches: 10. CDR3 length: 15 residues. The CDR3 loop reads CASSYGGQGLREQYF. CDR3 sequence (DNA): TGTGCCAGCAGTTACGGAGGACAGGGCCTAAGGGAGCAGTACTTC.

This chain joins TRBV27 and TRBJ1-2; D is unclear. The CDR3 consists of 12 residues. Germline V gene lookup returns CDR1 MNHEY and CDR2 SMNVEV (reference sequence). V was pared by 5 bases and J by 7 bases, with 11 bases between. In nucleotides, the CDR3 is TGTGCCAGCAGTCCCCTTAGAGGTGGCTACACCTTC. It encodes CASSPLRGGYTF.

The rearrangement joins TRBV12-5 to TRBJ2-1; 7 bases map to TRBD1. The CDR3 is 15 amino acids. Germline CDR1 and CDR2: LGHNT and FRNRAP. The V and J ends lost 6 bases and 0 bases, in that order; junction bases with no gene match: 5. In DNA, the CDR3 is TGTGCTAGTGGCCTCGGACAGGTCTCCTACAATGAGCAGTTCTTC. The encoded protein is CASGLGQVSYNEQFF.

Here the CDR3 reads CASRERGGFHGYTF. The CDR3 region has the DNA TGTGCCAGTAGGGAAAGAGGGGGCTTCCATGGCTACACCTTC. This sequence joins TRBV19 and TRBJ1-2; TRBD1 agrees at 7 bases. The CDR3 is 14 amino acids. The V segment lost 6 bases and the J segment 6 bases; nucleotides outside the gene matches: 10. Germline assignment: CDR1 LNHDA and CDR2 SQIVND (reference sequence).

This clone has only one observation. The J gene is TRBJ2-1, the V gene TRBV2, with D perhaps matching TRBD2 (7 bases). V was pared by 7 bases and J by 6 bases, with 16 bases between. The germline V gene encodes CDR1 SNHLY and CDR2 FYNNEI. The CDR3 extends over 14 amino acids. This chain's CDR3 is CASKGGASGNEQFF. The CDR3, as DNA: TGTGCCAGCAAAGGGGGGGCCTCGGGCAATGAGCAGTTCTTC.

The chain is built from TRBV6-1 and TRBJ1-3, with D perhaps TRBD1 (5 bases). V lost 2 bases to trimming and J lost 4 bases, with 15 bases between them. From germline, CDR1 is MNHNS and CDR2 SASEGT. The CDR3 spans 16 residues. CDR3 bases: TGTGCCAGCAGTGAATTCGACGCAGGGCTAGGAAACACCATATATTTT. Protein: CASSEFDAGLGNTIYF.

The CDR3 DNA follows: TGTGCCAGCAGCGTAGAACAGGTCCTTGGGGCCAACGTCCTGACTTTC. Its translation is CASSVEQVLGANVLTF. The J gene is TRBJ2-6, the V gene TRBV9; TRBD1 might be the D (5 bases). CDR1 SGDLS and CDR2 YYNGEE come from the germline V gene. V shed 0 bases and J shed 3 bases, with 10 bases lying between them. CDR3 length equals 16 residues.

This sequence joins TRBV5-6 and TRBJ1-1; a weak D match, TRBD1 (6 bases). This CDR3 spans 16 amino acids. Germline CDR1 and CDR2: SGHDT and YYEEEE. V dropped 2 bases and J dropped 0 bases, with 14 bases sitting between them. The CDR3 DNA is TGTGCCAGCAGCTTTATGGCGGACAGAGTGAACACTGAAGCTTTCTTT. This sequence encodes CASSFMADRVNTEAFF.